This T cell receptor beta chain was profiled in a study of cytomegalovirus exposure and HLA in healthy donors. Study results and caveats: Because they were indistinguishable, some V segments, including TRBV6-2 and TRBV6-3, were excluded.

The PCR employed 60 Vbeta primers together with 13 Jbeta primers. Using immunoSEQ multiplex PCR, the repertoire was profiled, and TCRdb retains in-frame clones only, with some absent. The data contain about 83,000 clones, around 78% of them singletons. This CDR3 contains 14 residues. Germline V gives CDR1 SGHTA, CDR2 FQGNSA. V lost 6 bases and J lost 2, with 13 bases in between. Points on this clone: As yet, its antigen is unknown.

This sequence originates from a man aged 18 to 29 in good health and CMV-seropositive. The chain is built from TRBV7-2 and TRBJ2-5; D is possibly TRBD2 (5 bases). The specimen was PBMCs. This chain's CDR3 is CASRPRGSQETQYF. Here the CDR3 DNA reads TGTGCCAGCAGACCCAGAGGGTCACAAGAGACCCAGTACTTC.